These 29 T cell receptor beta chains were all obtained from the same sample, sequenced in a study of T cell responses to AZD1222 COVID-19 vaccine. The protocol was immunoSEQ multiplex PCR, while the TCRdb copy is restricted to in-frame clones and leaves out a portion. The sample has some 80,000 clones; approximately 89% are singletons. The specimen was peripheral blood, collected 28 days after the second dose of the MenACWY control vaccine. Every receptor here comes from an adult who received the MenACWY meningococcal vaccine as a control.

V gene TRBV5-4 combines with J gene TRBJ1-2; D unresolved. V dropped 2 bases and J dropped 0 bases, with 8 bases sitting between them. CDR1 is SGHNT and CDR2 is YYREEE in the germline V gene (reference sequence). This CDR3 has 14 residues. The CDR3 loop is CASSLKITNYGYTF. Written as DNA, the CDR3 is TGTGCCAGCAGCTTAAAGATTACTAACTATGGCTACACCTTC. The full variable domain, its missing parts supplied by reference TRBV5-4 and TRBJ1-2, is ETGVTQSPTHLIKTRGQQVTLRCSSQSGHNTVSWYQQALGQGPQFIFQYYREEENGRGNFPPRFSGLQFPNYSSELNVNALELDDSALYLCASSLKITNYGYTFGSGTRLTVV.

This clone was counted a few times. The CDR3 loop reads CASSRTMNTEAFF. The CDR3 DNA reads TGCGCCAGCAGCCGCACAATGAACACTGAAGCTTTCTTT. The chain is built from TRBV5-1 and TRBJ1-1; D not certain. The CDR3 runs to 13 residues. Trimming removed 4 bases from V and 0 bases from J, with 7 bases in between. Germline lookup yields CDR1 SGHRS and CDR2 YFSETQ.

This clone was detected only once. This rearrangement joins TRBV6-4 to TRBJ2-2; D is unresolved. Germline V CDR1 and CDR2: MRHNA, SNTAGT. Trimming took 3 bases from V and 4 from J, leaving 12 bases between them. The CDR3 is 15 residues long. The CDR3 loop is CASSELGGSTGELFF. The CDR3 nucleotides are TGTGCCAGCAGTGAGCTCGGCGGAAGCACCGGGGAGCTGTTTTTT.

This chain joins TRBV7-2 and TRBJ2-7, with TRBD2 as a possible D gene (5 bases). This CDR3 is built from 15 residues. Germline lookup yields CDR1 SGHTA and CDR2 FQGNSA. Trimming pared 1 base from V and 7 bases from J, leaving 17 bases between. As DNA, the CDR3 is TGTGCCAGCAGCTTAGATGGCACGGGGTCGCGGGAGCAGTACTTC. Translated, it gives CASSLDGTGSREQYF. Complete variable domain (other parts from reference TRBV7-2 and TRBJ2-7): GAGVSQSPSNKVTEKGKDVELRCDPISGHTALYWYRQSLGQGLEFLIYFQGNSAPDKSGLPSDRFSAERTGGSVSTLTIQRTQQEDSAVYLCASSLDGTGSREQYFGPGTRLTVT.

V gene TRBV4-3 combines with J gene TRBJ1-2, with D possibly TRBD1 on 5 matching bases. CDR3 length: 16 residues. CDR1 and CDR2 from the germline V gene are LGHNA and YSLEER. Trimming shortened V by 1 base and J by 4 bases, and 16 bases separated the two germline ends. The CDR3 DNA reads as TGCGCCAGCAGCCAAGTCCTCGGGGGACCTTTCTATGGCTACACCTTC. It translates to CASSQVLGGPFYGYTF.

V and J are TRBV3-1 (or the pseudogene TRBV3-2) and TRBJ2-3; 8 positions match TRBD2. From germline, CDR1 is LGHDT and CDR2 YNNKEL (reference sequence). Unmatched junction bases numbered 3, after V lost 6 bases and J lost 1 base. This CDR3 is 14 amino acids long. For the CDR3, the DNA is TGTGCCAGCAGTCATAGCGGGGGCACAGATACGCAGTATTTT. It translates to CASSHSGGTDTQYF.

This rearrangement joins TRBV6-6 to TRBJ1-5; 11 bases map to TRBD1. CDR1 and CDR2 (germline): MNHNY, SVGAGI (reference sequence). This CDR3 is built from 15 residues. The junction had 3 bases not matched to a gene; V was cut back by 4 bases and J by 4 bases. In DNA form, the CDR3 reads TGTGCCAGCAGTTGGGGACAGGGGGTTAATCAGCCCCAGCATTTT. This codes for CASSWGQGVNQPQHF.

The chain carries TRBV6-4 and TRBJ1-4; D might be TRBD1 (5 bases). Trimming left V 0 bases short and J 2 bases short, with 19 bases between. Germline-derived CDR1 and CDR2 are MRHNA and SNTAGT. The CDR3 is 19 amino acids. CDR3: CASSDSGWGTTGTNEKLFF. The CDR3 region has the DNA TGTGCCAGCAGTGACTCGGGGTGGGGCACAACGGGGACTAATGAAAAACTGTTTTTT.

This rearrangement joins TRBV5-4 to TRBJ1-1, with a possible D match to TRBD1 (6 bases). Trimming took 0 bases from V and 1 from J, leaving 22 bases between them. This CDR3 spans 19 amino acids. Germline V gives CDR1 SGHNT, CDR2 YYREEE (reference sequence). CDR3: CASSLAGRQGLFGNTEAFF. The CDR3 DNA reads TGTGCCAGCAGCTTGGCGGGTAGGCAGGGGTTATTCGGGAACACTGAAGCTTTCTTT.

CDR3 protein: CAAERGGLTGELFF. The CDR3 nucleotides read TGTGCCGCAGAGCGGGGGGGCCTCACCGGGGAGCTGTTTTTT. This rearrangement joins TRBV28 to TRBJ2-2; 10 positions agree with TRBD2. CDR1 is MDHEN and CDR2 is SYDVKM in the germline V gene. The CDR3 is 14 residues long. J was trimmed by 4 bases and V by 11 bases; bases with no gene match: 7.

This sequence joins TRBV11-1 and TRBJ1-1; TRBD1 is a possible D gene (5 bases). The V gene's germline CDR1 is SGHAT and CDR2 FQDESV (reference sequence). The CDR3 spans 13 residues. V was clipped by 3 bases and J by 5 bases, with 10 bases between them. The CDR3 protein is CASSLEGETEAFF. Here the CDR3 DNA reads TGTGCCAGCAGCTTGGAAGGGGAGACTGAAGCTTTCTTT. Together with reference TRBV11-1 and TRBJ1-1, the CDR3 gives the full variable domain: EAEVAQSPRYKITEKSQAVAFWCDPISGHATLYWYRQILGQGPELLVQFQDESVVDDSQLPKDRFSAERLKGVDSTLKIQPAELGDSAMYLCASSLEGETEAFFGQGTRLTVV.

This clone was seen just once. The CDR3 loop reads CASSLAAWTPDSGNTIYF. The CDR3 nucleotides are TGTGCCAGTTCTTTGGCCGCCTGGACGCCCGACTCTGGAAACACCATATATTTT. V is TRBV19 and J is TRBJ1-3, with no clear D. From germline, CDR1 is LNHDA and CDR2 SQIVND (reference sequence). The CDR3 is 18 amino acids. V lost 8 bases, J lost 0 bases, and 23 bases lay in between.

This rearrangement joins TRBV25-1 to TRBJ2-1, with TRBD1 matching over 10 bases. CDR3 length: 15 amino acids. Germline CDR1 is MGHDK and CDR2 is SYGVNS. V was pared by 7 bases and J by 8 bases, with 11 bases of the junction left unmatched. The CDR3 DNA follows: TGTGCCAGCATTACCGGACAGGGGGGTATAGATGAGCAGTTCTTC. This gives the protein CASITGQGGIDEQFF.

This sequence joins TRBV4-3 and TRBJ1-2; D may be TRBD1 (6 bases). Trimming left V 1 base short and J 4 bases short, with 13 bases between. In germline, CDR1 is LGHNA, CDR2 YSLEER. The CDR3 runs 15 residues. The CDR3 reads CASSQVEQGPYGYTF. In nucleotides, the CDR3 is TGCGCCAGCAGCCAAGTGGAACAGGGACCCTATGGCTACACCTTC.

The chain couples TRBV29-1 to TRBJ1-2; tentative D call: TRBD1 (5 bases). V lost 6 bases and J lost 4, with 12 bases in between. Per the germline V gene, CDR1 is SQVTM and CDR2 is ANQGSEA. The CDR3 contains 12 residues. CDR3 coding DNA: TGCAGCGTGGGAGGGGCGGTCTATGGCTACACCTTC. It is translated as CSVGGAVYGYTF.

The chain couples TRBV7-2 to TRBJ2-1; 11 nucleotides agree with TRBD2. The germline V gene encodes CDR1 SGHTA and CDR2 FQGNSA. The CDR3 has 19 amino acids. Losses at the gene ends were 1 base for V and 0 bases for J; bases not matched to a gene: 8. This CDR3 reads CASSLELAGGPSSYNEQFF. For the CDR3, the DNA is TGTGCCAGCAGCTTAGAGCTAGCGGGGGGCCCTAGCTCCTACAATGAGCAGTTCTTC.

The genes are TRBV6-6 and TRBJ2-7; 10 bases are shared with TRBD1. The CDR3 runs 16 residues. Per the germline V gene, CDR1 is MNHNY and CDR2 is SVGAGI (reference sequence). V lost 0 bases, J lost 0 bases, and 2 bases stayed unmatched. CDR3 coding DNA: TGTGCCAGCAGTTACTCAAGGACAGGGGGCTCCTACGAGCAGTACTTC. Translation gives CASSYSRTGGSYEQYF.

A note on this clone: Other DNA sequences in this sample translate to the same CDR3. The rearrangement uses TRBV30 and TRBJ1-3; D is uncertain. The germline V gene encodes CDR1 GTSNPN and CDR2 SVGIG (reference sequence). The ends were cut back, 0 bases at V and 0 bases at J, with 3 bases in the middle. The CDR3 length is 13 residues. CDR3 sequence reads: CAWSVGSGNTIYF. DNA of the CDR3: TGTGCCTGGAGTGTAGGCTCTGGAAACACCATATATTTT.

The rearrangement links TRBV4-2 to TRBJ2-1; D could derive from TRBD1 or TRBD2 (5 bases each). The CDR3 is 14 residues long. The V gene lost 1 base and the J gene lost 1 base, with 5 bases spanning the gap. Germline values: CDR1 LGHNA, CDR2 YNFKEQ. This CDR3 is CASSQGGSYNEQFF. The DNA for the CDR3 is TGTGCCAGCAGCCAAGGGGGGTCCTACAATGAGCAGTTCTTC.

This clone was picked up one time. This sequence joins TRBV6-5 and TRBJ2-7; 8 bases line up with TRBD2. Germline assignment: CDR1 MNHEY and CDR2 SVGAGI. Unmatched junction bases numbered 13, after V lost 9 bases and J lost 6 bases. The CDR3 is 14 amino acids. This chain's CDR3 is CASKLAEDSGEQYF. Written as DNA, the CDR3 is TGTGCCAGTAAACTAGCGGAGGATTCGGGCGAGCAGTACTTC.

This rearrangement joins TRBV30 to TRBJ1-2; no firm D call. Trimming pared 2 bases from V and 4 bases from J, leaving 20 bases between. The CDR3 contains 16 residues. Germline V gives CDR1 GTSNPN, CDR2 SVGIG (reference sequence). The CDR3 loop reads CAWSLDRVGKGYGYTF. CDR3 nucleotides: TGTGCCTGGAGTCTCGACCGGGTCGGCAAAGGCTATGGCTACACCTTC.

The V and J genes are TRBV12-3 or TRBV12-4 and TRBJ1-1; D is perhaps TRBD1 (5 bases). The CDR3 length is 12 residues. Trimming shortened V by 5 bases and J by 8 bases, and 12 bases separated the two germline ends. CDR3 sequence: CASSIPRGEAFF. In nucleotides, the CDR3 is TGTGCCAGCAGTATTCCGCGGGGCGAAGCTTTCTTT.

The chain links TRBV7-9 to TRBJ1-6; D unclear. The CDR3 is 14 residues long. Trimming cost V 2 bases and J 9 bases, with 11 bases left between them. The germline gives CDR1 SEHNR, CDR2 FQNEAQ (reference sequence). The CDR3 reads CASSLSGKLSPLHF. The DNA of the CDR3 is TGTGCCAGCAGCTTATCTGGGAAGCTTTCACCCCTCCACTTT. The full variable domain, with the rest looked up from reference TRBV7-9 and TRBJ1-6, is DTGVSQNPRHKITKRGQNVTFRCDPISEHNRLYWYRQTLGQGPEFLTYFQNEAQLEKSRLLSDRFSAERPKGSFSTLEIQRTEQGDSAMYLCASSLSGKLSPLHFGNGTRLTVT.

This sequence joins TRBV7-9 and TRBJ1-3; D might be TRBD1 (5 bases). CDR1 SEHNR and CDR2 FQNEAQ come from the germline V gene (reference sequence). This CDR3 has 14 residues. CDR3 DNA sequence: TGTTCAATTGGAGGGACGTATAAAGGAAACACCATATATTTT. It codes for CSIGGTYKGNTIYF.

The gene calls are TRBV9 and TRBJ2-7; 11 nucleotides match TRBD2. This CDR3 region has 14 residues. Trimming cost V 4 bases and J 3 bases; bases outside gene matches: 3. The V gene's germline CDR1 is SGDLS and CDR2 YYNGEE. The CDR3 sequence is CASSLGTSGYEQYF. In nucleotides, the CDR3 is TGTGCCAGCAGCCTGGGGACTAGCGGCTACGAGCAGTACTTC.

V gene TRBV21-1 combines with J gene TRBJ1-2. TRBV21-1 is tagged as a pseudogene. This CDR3 region has 15 residues. The CDR3 reads CASSNGQEPNYGYTF. CDR3 DNA: TGTGCCAGCAGCAATGGGCAGGAGCCTAACTATGGCTACACCTTC.

J is TRBJ1-2 and V is TRBV28, with 9 nucleotides matching TRBD1. Germline V gene sequence: CDR1 MDHEN, CDR2 SYDVKM. This CDR3 region has 15 residues. V was pared by 5 bases and J by 5 bases, with 9 bases of the junction left unmatched. CDR3 nucleotide sequence: TGTGCCAGCAGTCCTACGAGGACAGGGGAATATGGCTACACCTTC. It codes for CASSPTRTGEYGYTF.

The V gene is TRBV6-5, the J gene TRBJ1-1; 8 bases fit TRBD1. Trimming took 7 bases from V and 4 from J; bases not matched to a gene: 8. The CDR3 runs to 14 residues. Germline CDR1 is MNHEY and CDR2 is SVGAGI. This chain's CDR3 is CASTANTGGTEAFF. DNA for the CDR3: TGTGCCAGCACCGCCAACACAGGGGGCACTGAAGCTTTCTTT.

The rearrangement uses TRBV5-4 and TRBJ2-1; D unresolved. The V end was cut by 0 bases, the J end by 5 bases, with 9 bases between. Germline assignment: CDR1 SGHNT and CDR2 YYREEE (reference sequence). This CDR3 has 14 amino acids. The chain's CDR3 is CASSLAPADNEQFF. CDR3 in DNA: TGTGCCAGCAGCTTGGCGCCAGCAGACAATGAGCAGTTCTTC.